The sequence of this T cell receptor (beta chain) was determined in a study of blood T cell repertoires in COVID-19 (dated by TCRdb to 2020 to 2021). Study-level background: The collaborator samples originated in the United States, Italy and Spain and spanned the acute and convalescent phases of COVID-19. The prospective study material was composed of cDNA or gDNA derived from T cells, B-cell-depleted T cells, or PBMCs. Subjects who had been exposed to COVID-19, were actively infected with it, or had recovered from it provided the deeply sampled blood TCRbeta repertoires that made up the dataset. The repertoires were released in a freely available public database intended as a resource for research on the immune response to SARS-CoV-2. The samples were drawn from the first 160 participants of the ongoing ImmuneRACE study and from 950 to 1,500 subjects provided by 6 global collaborators. The sample metadata nearly always contained a de-identified subject ID, COVID-19 status, age in years and sex. Where HLA class I and class II types were available, the types were taken from metadata supplied by the sample provider, not from assay-based typing. Overall study outcomes, separate from this receptor: The amount of clinical and demographic metadata varied by source and participant and was provided uncurated.

TCRbeta CDR3 regions were amplified from genomic DNA using the immunoSEQ Assay, a bias-controlled multiplex PCR. In the authors' own workflow: Within the assay, amplification of reference gene primers was used to estimate how many nucleated cells each sample contained. Sequence reads were collapsed and filtered to measure the absolute abundance of every unique TCRbeta CDR3 rearrangement. Productive Simpson clonality was computed per sample as the square root of Simpson's diversity index over productive rearrangements. TCRdb mirrors the immuneACCESS table, restricted to in-frame sequences. Some clones are absent from its copies; in checked studies, under half trace to an unresolved V gene, and the reason for the others is unknown. V and J calls and clone size are given by that table; D and trimming were obtained from the DNA. The sample has 250,000 to 300,000 clones on record, about 89% of them singletons. Over 2% of the sample is held by the ten biggest clonotypes.

From a lookup of the germline V gene, CDR1 and CDR2 are SNHLY and FYNNEI. V lost 2 bases and J lost 3 bases, and the count of bases not matched to a germline gene is 4. Spanning cysteine to phenylalanine, the CDR3 consists of 15 amino acids. Here the CDR3 DNA is all that survives: 45 bases in frame from base 1. To note about this clone: Its recognized antigen is unknown. No much larger clone exists at a distance of one base, and base qualities are not known.

One collaborating source in Seattle enrolled patients while the patients were actively infected and followed the patients over time throughout the course of disease. The collaborating institutions used their own protocols to collect whole blood in K2EDTA tubes. Collaborator samples were shipped for TCRbeta analysis as frozen whole blood, isolated PBMCs, or DNA extracted from either sample type. The specimen sequenced was peripheral blood. The V gene is TRBV2 and the J gene is TRBJ1-5, with 7 bases aligning to TRBD1. The TCR comes from a woman aged 25 to 39 with COVID-19, enrolled during active disease. The CDR3 protein: CASSERRGLNQPQHF. The DNA sequence reads TGTGCCAGCAGTGAAAGAAGGGGGCTCAATCAGCCCCAGCATTTT. Here the CDR3 is joined to the reference TRBV2 and TRBJ1-5 genes, and the full variable domain is: EPEVTQTPSHQVTQMGQEVILRCVPISNHLYFYWYRQILGQKVEFLVSFYNNEISEKSEIFDDQFSVERPDGSNFTLKIRSTKLEDSAMYFCASSERRGLNQPQHFGDGTRLSIL.